Listed here are 24 T cell receptor beta chains from one sample, sequenced in a study of T cells in Graves' hyperthyroidism and ophthalmopathy. Amplification yielded TCR beta CDR3 regions, with RNA transcripts as the source. A set of HTBI primers served as the primers for a first-round RT-PCR of the TCR CDR3. In TCRdb, the multiplex PCR reads were re-called with MiXCR into one record per CDR3 protein. The sample consists of 400,000 to 600,000 distinct CDR3 sequences, about 16% of them appearing once. The sequenced sample was blood. Source of these receptors: a woman under 40 with Graves' ophthalmopathy.

This clonotype was counted a few times. The chain joins TRBV7-2 to TRBJ2-3; 10 bases match TRBD2. V gave up 7 bases and J gave up 4 bases; unmatched junction bases: 2. Germline V gene sequence: CDR1 SGHTA, CDR2 FQGNSA. There are 13 residues in the CDR3. The CDR3 sequence is CASTSGGADTQYF. The CDR3 coding sequence is TGTGCCAGCACTAGCGGGGGCGCAGATACGCAGTATTTT. Filled out from reference TRBV7-2 and TRBJ2-3, the complete variable domain reads GAGVSQSPSNKVTEKGKDVELRCDPISGHTALYWYRQSLGQGLEFLIYFQGNSAPDKSGLPSDRFSAERTGGSVSTLTIQRTQQEDSAVYLCASTSGGADTQYFGPGTRLTVL.

This clonotype was seen repeatedly, ten times or more. The V gene is TRBV9, the J gene TRBJ2-1, with a possible D match to TRBD1 (6 bases). The length of the CDR3 is 15 residues. The ends were cut back, 0 bases at V and 1 base at J, with 8 bases in the middle. Looked up from germline, CDR1 is SGDLS and CDR2 is YYNGEE. The CDR3 region is CASSVDQGSYNEQFF. CDR3 bases: TGTGCCAGCAGCGTAGACCAGGGGTCCTACAATGAGCAGTTCTTC.

The chain couples TRBV19 to TRBJ1-1, with D maybe TRBD1 (5 bases). The CDR3 contains 13 residues. Germline V gives CDR1 LNHDA, CDR2 SQIVND (reference sequence). V gave up 6 bases and J gave up 0 bases, with 8 bases separating them. CDR3 sequence: CASRNRLNTEAFF. The CDR3 region has the DNA TGTGCCAGTAGGAACAGGTTGAACACTGAAGCTTTCTTT.

This clonotype came up a few times. The V call is TRBV6-2 or TRBV6-3, the J call TRBJ2-1; a weak D match, TRBD1 (5 bases). CDR3 length equals 11 residues. V lost 2 bases, J lost 12 bases, and 8 bases lay in between. CDR1 and CDR2 from the germline V gene are MNHEY and SVGEGT. In nucleotides, the CDR3 is TGTGCCAGCAGTTACAGGGGCCGGCAGTTCTTC. This encodes CASSYRGRQFF.

V gene TRBV28 combines with J gene TRBJ2-7; D ambiguous. The V end lost 4 bases, the J end lost 4 bases, and 14 bases lay between the germline ends. The CDR3 totals 14 residues. The V gene's germline CDR1 is MDHEN and CDR2 SYDVKM. The chain's CDR3 is CASSSLKVGYEQYF. The CDR3 DNA sequence: TGTGCCAGCAGTTCCCTTAAAGTGGGATACGAGCAGTACTTC.

This clonotype was seen many times. The gene calls are TRBV12-3 or TRBV12-4 and TRBJ2-7, with 7 bases identical to TRBD1. CDR3 size: 14 residues. V dropped 6 bases and J dropped 0; count of bases not matched to a gene: 5. The CDR3 reads CASSPRDSSYEQYF. In nucleotides, the CDR3 is TGTGCCAGCAGCCCCCGGGACAGCTCCTACGAGCAGTACTTC.

V and J are TRBV6-2 or TRBV6-3 and TRBJ2-2; tentative D call: TRBD1 (6 bases). Looked up from germline, CDR1 is MNHEY and CDR2 is SVGEGT. This CDR3 region has 18 residues. The V end was cut by 4 bases, the J end by 0 bases, with 18 bases between. The CDR3 spells CASSSISRGAPNTGELFF. The CDR3 DNA reads TGTGCCAGCAGTTCAATTAGCAGGGGAGCCCCGAACACCGGGGAGCTGTTTTTT.

This clonotype was seen more than once but under ten times. This CDR3 is CASSLPPGEQFF. The CDR3 DNA is TGTGCCAGCAGCTTACCCCCGGGGGAGCAGTTCTTC. V and J are TRBV7-9 and TRBJ2-1, with D tentatively TRBD2 (5 bases). Trimming cost V 2 bases and J 10 bases, with 9 bases left between them. The CDR3 has 12 amino acids. Germline CDR1 SEHNR, CDR2 FQNEAQ (reference sequence).

The table lists this clonotype with a few counts. It may be a read error: a sequence one base away is much more abundant. V and J are TRBV20-1 and TRBJ2-5; 11 bases match TRBD2. The length of the CDR3 is 15 residues. With V trimmed by 6 bases and J by 0 bases, 6 bases remained unmatched. Germline V gene sequence: CDR1 DFQATT, CDR2 SNEGSKA (reference sequence). In DNA, the CDR3 is TGCAGTGCCCCCCGACTAGCGGGGTACCAAGAGACCCAGTACTTC. The encoded protein is CSAPRLAGYQETQYF.

V and J are TRBV4-3 and TRBJ1-5, with TRBD1 as a possible D gene (6 bases). The CDR3 contains 17 residues. Germline V gene sequence: CDR1 LGHNA, CDR2 YSLEER. V shed 4 bases and J shed 0 bases, with 16 bases lying between them. The DNA for the CDR3 is TGCGCCAGCAGCCCCACGAGTACAGGGTATAGCAATCAGCCCCAGCATTTT. Protein product: CASSPTSTGYSNQPQHF.

This clonotype was counted only a few times. The rearrangement uses TRBV12-3 or TRBV12-4 and TRBJ2-2, with 7 bases identical to TRBD2. The CDR3 has 17 residues. V shed 5 bases and J 0 bases; nucleotides not matched to a gene: 9. CDR3 coding DNA: TGTGCCAGCAGTCCGGGCGGGAGAGGCGCGAACACCGGGGAGCTGTTTTTT. Translating gives CASSPGGRGANTGELFF.

This clonotype was detected ten times or more. CDR3 bases: TGTGCCAGCTCACCACCTCTAGCGGGAATCGACAATGAGCAGTTCTTC. Translation: CASSPPLAGIDNEQFF. The V call is TRBV18, the J call TRBJ2-1, with 9 positions matching TRBD2. With V trimmed by 0 bases and J by 5 bases, 5 bases remained unmatched. The V gene's germline CDR1 is KGHSH and CDR2 LQKENI. This CDR3 comprises 16 residues.

This clonotype has ten or more counts. The chain is built from TRBV28 and TRBJ2-7, with a tentative D call TRBD1 (6 bases). Germline V CDR1 and CDR2: MDHEN, SYDVKM. The CDR3 spans 12 residues. V lost 4 bases and J 6 bases, leaving 10 bases between the germline ends. The CDR3 DNA reads TGTGCCAGCAGTTCAACAGGGCGCGAGCAGTACTTC. This encodes CASSSTGREQYF.

There are many counts of this clonotype. V usage is TRBV20-1 and J usage is TRBJ2-4, with 7 bases fitting TRBD1. V was clipped by 5 bases and J by 6 bases; unmatched bases: 7. This CDR3 region has 13 residues. The germline CDR1 and CDR2 sequences are DFQATT and SNEGSKA (reference sequence). The CDR3 spells CSAGKGARNIQYF. The CDR3 DNA is TGCAGTGCTGGAAAGGGGGCGCGAAACATTCAGTACTTC.

This clonotype was found many times. V is TRBV27 and J is TRBJ2-7, with a possible D match to TRBD1 (6 bases). Trimming took 1 base from V and 6 from J, leaving 13 bases between them. Germline CDR1 and CDR2: MNHEY and SMNVEV (reference sequence). This CDR3 contains 14 residues. For the CDR3, the DNA is TGTGCCAGCAGTTTATTCCGAGGGGGTGGCGAGCAGTACTTC. This gives the protein CASSLFRGGGEQYF.

The chain employs TRBV7-9 and TRBJ2-1; the match to TRBD1 covers 10 bases. Germline CDR1 reads SEHNR; CDR2 reads FQNEAQ (reference sequence). The CDR3 sequence is 20 residues long. V was clipped by 5 bases and J by 0 bases; unmatched bases: 16. CDR3 amino acids: CASSDRQGASGLSSYNEQFF. In nucleotides, the CDR3 is TGTGCCAGCAGCGATAGACAGGGGGCTAGCGGCCTTAGCTCCTACAATGAGCAGTTCTTC.

This clonotype was found a few times. The V call is TRBV5-1, the J call TRBJ2-2; 8 bases match TRBD2. Germline trimming cut 2 bases from V and 4 bases from J; bases unmatched to any gene: 7. Germline lookup yields CDR1 SGHRS and CDR2 YFSETQ. The CDR3 has 16 residues. The chain's CDR3 is CASSFFREGPTGELFF. The CDR3 nucleotides read TGCGCCAGCAGCTTTTTTCGGGAGGGCCCCACCGGGGAGCTGTTTTTT. Using reference TRBV5-1 and TRBJ2-2 for the parts outside the CDR3, the full variable domain is KAGVTQTPRYLIKTRGQQVTLSCSPISGHRSVSWYQQTPGQGLQFLFEYFSETQRNKGNFPGRFSGRQFSNSRSEMNVSTLELGDSALYLCASSFFREGPTGELFFGEGSRLTVL.

Many counts were recorded for this clonotype. The rearrangement uses TRBV27 and TRBJ1-2; D possibly corresponds to TRBD1 (6 bases). The V and J ends lost 0 bases and 8 bases respectively, with 16 bases between them. CDR3 length: 15 residues. Germline CDR1 and CDR2: MNHEY and SMNVEV (reference sequence). The CDR3 coding sequence is TGTGCCAGCAGTTTATCGTATCAGGGGCGAGAAGGCTACACCTTC. This encodes CASSLSYQGREGYTF.

This clonotype was detected a few times. The rearrangement joins TRBV6-1 to TRBJ2-3; no clear D gene. Trimming took off 6 bases at V and 6 bases at J, with 13 bases between the two ends. The CDR3 has 13 amino acids. Germline values: CDR1 MNHNS, CDR2 SASEGT. Here the CDR3 reads CASRDQSRDTQYF. Here the CDR3 DNA reads TGTGCCAGCAGGGATCAGAGTCGCGATACGCAGTATTTT.

This clonotype was counted a few times. The chain uses TRBV29-1 and TRBJ2-4, with D hard to call. Per germline, CDR1 SQVTM and CDR2 ANQGSEA. Trimming took 3 bases from V and 3 from J, leaving 9 bases between them. The length of the CDR3 is 13 residues. The CDR3 protein is CSVEVPGKNIQYF. CDR3 in DNA: TGCAGCGTTGAGGTTCCGGGCAAAAACATTCAGTACTTC. The complete variable domain, with remaining parts taken from reference TRBV29-1 and TRBJ2-4, reads SAVISQKPSRDICQRGTSLTIQCQVDSQVTMMFWYRQQPGQSLTLIATANQGSEATYESGFVIDKFPISRPNLTFSTLTVSNMSPEDSSIYLCSVEVPGKNIQYFGAGTRLSVL.

This clonotype has just one count. The chain carries TRBV28 and TRBJ1-3, with unresolved D. The length of the CDR3 is 14 residues. Germline V gene lookup returns CDR1 MDHEN and CDR2 SYDVKM. V dropped 1 base and J dropped 4 bases, with 8 bases sitting between them. The CDR3 bases are TGTGCCAGCAGTTTATTCACTGACGGAAACACCATATATTTT. It yields the protein CASSLFTDGNTIYF.

This clonotype was counted many times. The chain is built from TRBV15 and TRBJ2-7, with 7 bases matching TRBD2. The CDR3 totals 15 residues. J was trimmed by 0 bases and V by 1 base; bases with no gene match: 3. CDR1 is LNHNV and CDR2 is YYDKDF in the germline V gene (reference sequence). Here the CDR3 reads CATSRAGGSSYEQYF. CDR3 nucleotide sequence: TGTGCCACCAGCAGAGCGGGAGGCTCCTCCTACGAGCAGTACTTC. Full variable domain (outside the CDR3, taken from reference TRBV15 and TRBJ2-7): DAMVIQNPRYQVTQFGKPVTLSCSQTLNHNVMYWYQQKSSQAPKLLFHYYDKDFNNEADTPDNFQSRRPNTSFCFLDIRSPGLGDTAMYLCATSRAGGSSYEQYFGPGTRLTVT.

V usage is TRBV5-1 and J usage is TRBJ2-7; D remains ambiguous. From germline, CDR1 is SGHRS and CDR2 YFSETQ. V was trimmed by 4 bases and J by 0 bases, leaving 14 bases between them. CDR3 length: 15 amino acids. CDR3 in amino acids: CASSPRNGSSYEQYF. CDR3 nucleotide sequence: TGCGCCAGCAGCCCCCGTAACGGAAGCTCCTACGAGCAGTACTTC.

There are a few counts of this clonotype. The V call is TRBV9, the J call TRBJ2-6; D is uncertain. Germline CDR1 reads SGDLS; CDR2 reads YYNGEE. Trimming stripped 3 bases from V and 3 bases from J, with 4 bases between. The CDR3 runs 13 residues. This chain's CDR3 is CASSEGGANVLTF. The CDR3 nucleotides are TGTGCCAGCAGCGAGGGTGGGGCCAACGTCCTGACTTTC.